Below, 14 T cell receptor beta chains from the same sample are listed, as sequenced in a study of cytomegalovirus exposure and HLA in healthy donors. With 60 Vbeta and 13 Jbeta primers, the PCR was carried out. The protocol was immunoSEQ multiplex PCR, while the TCRdb copy is restricted to in-frame clones and leaves out a portion. Counted here are over 85,000 clones, approximately 87% occurring once; the ten biggest clones make up around 2.6%. Sequencing was performed on PBMCs. Receptors were obtained from a man aged 35-49 years in good health and CMV-seronegative.

This clone showed up just once. This rearrangement joins TRBV7-2 to TRBJ1-2; D uncertain. The germline V gene has CDR1 SGHTA and CDR2 FQGNSA. V dropped 2 bases and J dropped 2 bases, with 18 bases sitting between them. The CDR3 has 17 residues. The CDR3 loop reads CASSLIHFPGSNYGYTF. Written as DNA, the CDR3 is TGTGCCAGCAGCTTAATCCACTTCCCAGGCTCCAACTATGGCTACACCTTC.

The chain joins TRBV6-1 to TRBJ2-2; 9 bases are a match to TRBD1. V gave up 6 bases and J gave up 5 bases; unmatched junction bases: 7. Germline CDR1 MNHNS, CDR2 SASEGT. The CDR3 loop spans 15 amino acids. CDR3 in amino acids: CASSGTGTGTGELFF. The CDR3 coding sequence is TGTGCCAGCAGCGGGACAGGGACGGGGACCGGGGAGCTGTTTTTT.

The chain combines TRBV5-1 with TRBJ2-1; TRBD2 agrees at 10 bases. This CDR3 comprises 16 residues. The V and J ends lost 0 bases and 6 bases, in that order; junction bases with no gene match: 6. Germline V gives CDR1 SGHRS, CDR2 YFSETQ. The chain's CDR3 is CASSLAGTSVLNEQFF. In DNA, the CDR3 is TGCGCCAGCAGCTTGGCAGGGACTAGCGTTCTCAATGAGCAGTTCTTC.

The CDR3 protein is CASSVAVRLSGYTF. DNA of the CDR3: TGTGCCAGCAGCGTAGCAGTCCGCTTAAGTGGCTACACCTTC. The chain has TRBV9 and TRBJ1-2; no clear D. V was clipped by 0 bases and J by 7 bases, with 13 bases between them. This CDR3 contains 14 residues. The germline gives CDR1 SGDLS, CDR2 YYNGEE.

The chain links TRBV27 to TRBJ1-1; possible D gene TRBD1, 5 bases. This CDR3 region has 15 residues. Trimming removed 0 bases at V and 4 bases at J, with 12 bases between. Germline V gives CDR1 MNHEY, CDR2 SMNVEV (reference sequence). The CDR3 DNA reads TGTGCCAGCAGTTTATCTGGCCAGGGAAGCACTGAAGCTTTCTTT. Amino acid sequence: CASSLSGQGSTEAFF.

The J gene is TRBJ1-2, the V gene TRBV6-5, with 9 bases fitting TRBD1. The CDR3 extends over 15 amino acids. Germline CDR1 is MNHEY and CDR2 is SVGAGI. Trimming took 6 bases from V and 8 from J; bases not matched to a gene: 13. CDR3 residues: CASRQTGGISGGYTF. The CDR3, as DNA: TGTGCCAGCAGACAGACAGGGGGGATTAGTGGGGGCTACACCTTC.

The V gene is TRBV30, the J gene TRBJ1-4, with 8 bases matching TRBD1. Germline V CDR1 and CDR2: GTSNPN, SVGIG (reference sequence). The CDR3 is 13 residues long. The V segment lost 5 bases and the J segment 4 bases; nucleotides outside the gene matches: 3. This chain's CDR3 is CAWGQGGNEKLFF. CDR3 in DNA: TGTGCCTGGGGACAGGGAGGTAATGAAAAACTGTTTTTT.

CDR3 DNA sequence: TGTGCCAGTCGGCTTTTCATCTCCAGCGGCACTGAAGCTTTCTTT. Amino acids: CASRLFISSGTEAFF. V gene TRBV19 combines with J gene TRBJ1-1; D remains unclear. The CDR3 has 15 residues. The V gene lost 8 bases and the J gene lost 4 bases, with 20 bases spanning the gap. Germline V gene sequence: CDR1 LNHDA, CDR2 SQIVND (reference sequence).

This clone appeared once. The chain has TRBV9 and TRBJ2-1; TRBD2 matches at 7 bases. Germline CDR1 and CDR2: SGDLS and YYNGEE. V lost 3 bases and J lost 0; bases outside the gene matches: 6. This CDR3 is 16 amino acids long. Written as DNA, the CDR3 is TGTGCCAGCAGCGCGCTGGGGGGGAGCTCCTACAATGAGCAGTTCTTC. Translated, it gives CASSALGGSSYNEQFF.

The V call is TRBV7-8, the J call TRBJ2-1; 7 positions match TRBD1. J gave up 12 bases and V 3 bases, and 11 bases lay outside the gene matches. The CDR3 loop spans 14 amino acids. CDR1 and CDR2 from the germline V gene are SGHVS and FQNEAQ. The CDR3 reads CASSLPSRQGRQFF. The CDR3 DNA is TGTGCCAGCAGCTTGCCCTCAAGACAGGGAAGGCAGTTCTTC. Drawing the rest from reference TRBV7-8 and TRBJ2-1, the complete variable domain is GAGVSQSPRYKVAKRGQDVALRCDPISGHVSLFWYQQALGQGPEFLTYFQNEAQLDKSGLPSDRFFAERPEGSVSTLKIQRTQQEDSAVYLCASSLPSRQGRQFFGPGTRLTVL.

The V call is TRBV27, the J call TRBJ1-2, with 7 bases identical to TRBD1. Losses at the gene ends were 6 bases for V and 4 bases for J; bases not matched to a gene: 8. The germline V gene has CDR1 MNHEY and CDR2 SMNVEV (reference sequence). The CDR3 sequence is 14 residues long. The CDR3 sequence: CASRSPGQSYGYTF. CDR3 coding DNA: TGTGCCAGCAGATCACCGGGACAGAGCTATGGCTACACCTTC.

CDR3 sequence reads: CASSVGGIPGNEQFF. For the CDR3, the DNA is TGTGCCAGCAGCGTAGGGGGCATACCTGGGAATGAGCAGTTCTTC. This sequence joins TRBV9 and TRBJ2-1, with D perhaps TRBD1 (5 bases). V was clipped by 0 bases and J by 7 bases, with 14 bases between them. This CDR3 region has 15 residues. Germline CDR1 reads SGDLS; CDR2 reads YYNGEE.

In this sample, this clone turned up a few times. The CDR3 sequence: CASSVTDTNGYTF. Written as DNA, the CDR3 is TGTGCCAGCAGCGTCACCGACACCAATGGCTACACCTTC. The chain couples TRBV9 to TRBJ1-2; D is undetermined. Trimming took 2 bases from V and 6 from J, leaving 11 bases between them. CDR3 size: 13 residues. Germline V CDR1 and CDR2: SGDLS, YYNGEE.

This sequence joins TRBV9 and TRBJ2-7, with 9 positions matching TRBD1. CDR3 length equals 17 residues. CDR1 and CDR2 from the germline V gene are SGDLS and YYNGEE. Unmatched junction bases numbered 17, after V lost 4 bases and J lost 6 bases. The CDR3 protein is CASSTQGATRLGGEQYF. Here the CDR3 DNA reads TGTGCCAGCAGCACACAGGGGGCGACGAGACTAGGCGGCGAGCAGTACTTC.